The T cell receptor beta chain under discussion was sequenced for a study of blood T cell repertoires in COVID-19. The overall study: Samples of COVID-19 (acute and convalescent) were obtained from the United States, Italy and Spain.

Repertoires were generated with immunoSEQ multiplex PCR, while TCRdb's copy carries only in-frame clones and drops some. The sample records roughly 150,000 clones, approximately 87% being singletons. V lost 5 bases and J lost 0, with 16 bases in between. Germline values: CDR1 SEHNR, CDR2 FQNEAQ (reference sequence). The CDR3 extends over 16 amino acids. Source material: peripheral blood. The genes are TRBV7-9 and TRBJ1-1; D gene ambiguous. The sequence was collected from a woman aged 70-85 years with acute or convalescent COVID-19. CDR3 residues: CASSREGAGMNTEAFF. The CDR3 nucleotides are TGTGCCAGCAGCCGGGAGGGAGCTGGGATGAACACTGAAGCTTTCTTT. Full variable domain (rest looked up from reference TRBV7-9 and TRBJ1-1): DTGVSQNPRHKITKRGQNVTFRCDPISEHNRLYWYRQTLGQGPEFLTYFQNEAQLEKSRLLSDRFSAERPKGSFSTLEIQRTEQGDSAMYLCASSREGAGMNTEAFFGQGTRLTVV.